Each of the 24 T cell receptor beta chains below was sequenced from the same sample in a study of memory CD4+ T cells and cytomegalovirus serostatus. The table came from immunoSEQ multiplex PCR; TCRdb's copy has only in-frame clones and leaves some out. This table holds 85,000 to 100,000 clones, 80% found once. Single viable CD3+CD4+CD8-CD45RO+ cells were sorted as the memory CD4+ T cells. Material: memory CD4+ T cells from blood. Receptor source: an adult in good health and CMV-seropositive.

This clone was found a few times. V gene TRBV6-6 combines with J gene TRBJ1-3; no clear D. Germline values: CDR1 MNHNY, CDR2 SVGAGI (reference sequence). The CDR3 length is 15 residues. V gave up 3 bases and J gave up 0 bases, with 9 bases separating them. The DNA for the CDR3 is TGTGCCAGCAGTTATCACGGAGGCTCTGGAAACACCATATATTTT. Protein product: CASSYHGGSGNTIYF.

The V and J genes are TRBV11-3 and TRBJ2-1; either TRBD1 or TRBD2 may supply D (5 bases each). Germline values: CDR1 SGHNT, CDR2 YENEEA. The CDR3 covers 14 residues. V was shortened by 3 bases and J by 7 bases, with 13 bases between the two germline ends. DNA for the CDR3: TGTGCCAGCAGCTTTTGGGGGACCGATAATGAGCAGTTCTTC. Translation gives CASSFWGTDNEQFF.

The CDR3 protein is CAWSPTRLVAVYEQYF. CDR3 DNA sequence: TGTGCCTGGAGTCCGACAAGACTGGTCGCGGTCTACGAGCAGTACTTC. The chain employs TRBV30 and TRBJ2-7; D unresolved. Germline V CDR1 and CDR2: GTSNPN, SVGIG (reference sequence). V gave up 2 bases and J gave up 3 bases, with 20 bases separating them. The CDR3 totals 16 residues.

J is TRBJ2-2 and V is TRBV7-8, with 9 bases identical to TRBD2. The CDR3 contains 16 residues. V was clipped by 5 bases and J by 0 bases; unmatched bases: 4. Germline lookup yields CDR1 SGHVS and CDR2 FQNEAQ. The CDR3 DNA reads TGTGCCAGCAGCCCGAGACTAGCGGCGAACACCGGGGAGCTGTTTTTT. This sequence encodes CASSPRLAANTGELFF.

The V call is TRBV29-1, the J call TRBJ1-5; D remains unclear. Looked up from germline, CDR1 is SQVTM and CDR2 is ANQGSEA. V lost 4 bases and J lost 5, with 15 bases in between. The CDR3 runs 14 residues. The CDR3 loop is CSVGNSGYDQPQHF. In DNA form, the CDR3 reads TGCAGCGTTGGGAACTCTGGGTACGATCAGCCCCAGCATTTT. The full variable domain, rest sourced from reference TRBV29-1 and TRBJ1-5, is SAVISQKPSRDICQRGTSLTIQCQVDSQVTMMFWYRQQPGQSLTLIATANQGSEATYESGFVIDKFPISRPNLTFSTLTVSNMSPEDSSIYLCSVGNSGYDQPQHFGDGTRLSIL.

DNA for the CDR3: TGTGCCAGCAGTTACTCGTACGGGGGGGCCCCCTACGAGCAGTACTTC. Translation: CASSYSYGGAPYEQYF. The chain has TRBV6-5 and TRBJ2-7; TRBD2 agrees at 8 bases. V was clipped by 0 bases and J by 2 bases; unmatched bases: 6. The CDR3 length is 16 residues. The germline V gene has CDR1 MNHEY and CDR2 SVGAGI.

This clone was detected only once. The chain is built from TRBV28 and TRBJ2-1, with D possibly matching TRBD2 (6 bases). The germline gives CDR1 MDHEN, CDR2 SYDVKM. Trimming left V 6 bases short and J 3 bases short, with 12 bases between. This CDR3 is built from 14 residues. CDR3 DNA: TGTGCCAGCAGCCCCGGGACTGTCTACAATGAGCAGTTCTTC. This gives the protein CASSPGTVYNEQFF.

The chain couples TRBV18 to TRBJ1-1, with D perhaps TRBD1 (6 bases). This CDR3 has 13 amino acids. The V gene's germline CDR1 is KGHSH and CDR2 LQKENI. With 5 bases removed from V and 7 bases from J, the gap between germline ends came to 14 bases. The CDR3 nucleotides read TGTGCCAGCTCAGAGGGGGGGCATGTTGAAGCTTTCTTT. Protein: CASSEGGHVEAFF.

This clone came up a few times. The chain is built from TRBV7-9 and TRBJ1-2; a possible D gene is TRBD1 (6 bases). The CDR3 has 14 residues. CDR1 is SEHNR and CDR2 is FQNEAQ in the germline V gene (reference sequence). Trimming cost V 3 bases and J 3 bases, with 11 bases left between them. CDR3 amino acids: CASSFVQGHYGYTF. The CDR3 DNA is TGTGCCAGCAGCTTCGTACAGGGACACTATGGCTACACCTTC.

In DNA, the CDR3 is TGTGCCAGCAGTGACCAACCGGGACAGGGCGGCAATGAGCAGTTCTTC. This translates into CASSDQPGQGGNEQFF. V is TRBV6-4 and J is TRBJ2-1; 9 bases match TRBD1. V gave up 2 bases and J gave up 6 bases; unmatched junction bases: 8. The CDR3 extends over 16 amino acids. Germline V gene sequence: CDR1 MRHNA, CDR2 SNTAGT.

This clone has a handful of counts. V usage is TRBV11-2 and J usage is TRBJ2-5; D is perhaps TRBD2 (6 bases). Germline CDR1 SGHAT, CDR2 FQNNGV. Between the trimmed V and J ends, which lost 5 bases and 2 bases, there was a span of 15 bases. The CDR3 covers 15 residues. CDR3 region: CASSLVSGNQETQYF. For the CDR3, the DNA is TGTGCCAGCAGCCTAGTTAGCGGTAATCAAGAGACCCAGTACTTC.

The chain recombines TRBV5-1 with TRBJ2-3; a possible D gene is TRBD2 (5 bases). Germline values: CDR1 SGHRS, CDR2 YFSETQ. CDR3 length equals 13 residues. V lost 2 bases to trimming and J lost 5 bases, with 9 bases between them. The CDR3 spells CASSFPGGDTQYF. CDR3 DNA: TGCGCCAGCAGCTTCCCCGGAGGAGATACGCAGTATTTT.

V and J are TRBV28 and TRBJ2-3; weak D call: TRBD2 (6 bases). Germline CDR1 is MDHEN and CDR2 is SYDVKM. This CDR3 comprises 15 residues. Between the trimmed V and J ends, which lost 6 bases and 3 bases, there was a span of 16 bases. The DNA for the CDR3 is TGTGCCAGCAGCACACCCGGGACTCTGACAGATACGCAGTATTTT. Encoded protein: CASSTPGTLTDTQYF.

The chain uses TRBV19 and TRBJ2-7, with a tentative D call TRBD1 (6 bases). This CDR3 comprises 15 residues. CDR1 and CDR2 from the germline V gene are LNHDA and SQIVND (reference sequence). With 6 bases removed from V and 0 bases from J, the gap between germline ends came to 15 bases. The CDR3 region is CASRPQGTSSYEQYF. CDR3 coding DNA: TGTGCCAGTAGGCCACAGGGTACCAGCTCCTACGAGCAGTACTTC.

The table lists this clone with a few counts. This chain joins TRBV6-1 and TRBJ2-7, with 8 bases fitting TRBD1. Losses at the gene ends were 6 bases for V and 1 base for J; bases not matched to a gene: 8. The CDR3 length is 15 residues. The germline V gene has CDR1 MNHNS and CDR2 SASEGT. CDR3: CASSLRQGPSYEQYF. For the CDR3, the DNA is TGTGCCAGCAGCCTAAGACAGGGGCCTTCCTACGAGCAGTACTTC.

V usage is TRBV28 and J usage is TRBJ1-2; D is unclear. Germline CDR1 and CDR2: MDHEN and SYDVKM. The CDR3 consists of 12 residues. Trimming removed 4 bases from V and 10 bases from J, with 13 bases in between. The CDR3 DNA reads TGTGCCAGCAGTTACTCGACTGGTTTCTACACCTTC. It is translated as CASSYSTGFYTF.

The chain has TRBV28 and TRBJ2-7, with 7 bases fitting TRBD2. This CDR3 region has 13 residues. Germline V gene data show CDR1 as MDHEN and CDR2 as SYDVKM. J gave up 6 bases and V 6 bases, and 8 bases lay outside the gene matches. The CDR3 DNA sequence: TGTGCCAGCAGAGCGGGGTTTAGAGGCGAGCAGTACTTC. Translated, it gives CASRAGFRGEQYF.

This clone was observed at least ten times. This chain uses TRBV4-1 with TRBJ2-5; D gene uncertain. Germline-derived CDR1 and CDR2 are MGHRA and YSYEKL. CDR3 length equals 15 residues. Trimming stripped 0 bases from V and 5 bases from J, with 13 bases between. The DNA for the CDR3 is TGCGCCAGCAGCCAAGAGGGTTTCAGGAAGGAGACCCAGTACTTC. Translated, it gives CASSQEGFRKETQYF.

The chain carries TRBV28 and TRBJ1-3; D gene uncertain. The CDR3 loop spans 16 amino acids. Germline V gene sequence: CDR1 MDHEN, CDR2 SYDVKM. Trimming took 3 bases from V and 2 from J, leaving 14 bases between them. CDR3 DNA sequence: TGTGCCAGCAGTTTCAGAGGAAATCGCGCTGGAAACACCATATATTTT. Its translation is CASSFRGNRAGNTIYF.

The rearrangement joins TRBV2 to TRBJ1-5, with no clear D. Looked up from germline, CDR1 is SNHLY and CDR2 is FYNNEI. This CDR3 has 15 amino acids. With 1 base removed from V and 2 bases from J, the gap between germline ends came to 9 bases. This chain's CDR3 is CASSEGGRGNQPQHF. As DNA, the CDR3 is TGTGCCAGCAGTGAAGGAGGGAGAGGCAATCAGCCCCAGCATTTT.

This clone was seen a few times. The rearrangement joins TRBV2 to TRBJ1-1; perhaps TRBD1 as D (5 bases). Trimming removed 6 bases from V and 4 bases from J, with 12 bases in between. CDR3 length: 13 residues. Germline V CDR1 and CDR2: SNHLY, FYNNEI. CDR3 region: CASSDTGGTEAFF. CDR3 sequence (DNA): TGTGCCAGCAGCGATACAGGAGGCACTGAAGCTTTCTTT.

This rearrangement joins TRBV28 to TRBJ2-1; maybe TRBD2 (8 bases). The ends were cut back, 5 bases at V and 5 bases at J, with 22 bases in the middle. CDR1 and CDR2 from the germline V gene are MDHEN and SYDVKM. The CDR3 runs 17 residues. The CDR3 loop is CASSPAGTRGRHNEQFF. The CDR3 nucleotides read TGTGCCAGCAGTCCTGCCGGGACTAGGGGGCGGCACAATGAGCAGTTCTTC.

This rearrangement joins TRBV11-2 to TRBJ2-5; D is undetermined. The CDR3 length is 16 residues. V gave up 5 bases and J gave up 1 base, with 17 bases separating them. Germline lookup yields CDR1 SGHAT and CDR2 FQNNGV. The chain's CDR3 is CASSRYQVVGQETQYF. The CDR3 DNA follows: TGTGCCAGCAGCCGATACCAGGTTGTGGGCCAAGAGACCCAGTACTTC.

The rearrangement links TRBV19 to TRBJ1-4; D not certain. The CDR3 length is 13 residues. The V and J ends lost 5 bases and 4 bases respectively, with 8 bases between them. Germline V gene data show CDR1 as LNHDA and CDR2 as SQIVND (reference sequence). The chain's CDR3 is CASSGGINEKLFF. For the CDR3, the DNA is TGTGCCAGTAGTGGAGGGATTAATGAAAAACTGTTTTTT.